These T cell receptor beta chains were read from a single sample in a study of blood T cell repertoires in COVID-19. Sequenced by immunoSEQ multiplex PCR; TCRdb stores in-frame clones only, minus some. Found here are under 400,000 clones, approximately 89% of them singletons; the top ten hold around 3.9%. Sequenced: peripheral blood. These receptors were collected from a woman in her sixties or seventies with COVID-19, enrolled during active disease. The CDR3 runs from the conserved cysteine through the conserved F or W.

j_call v_call cdr3_aa
TRBJ2-7 TRBV4-2 CASSQVISGGEQYF
TRBJ2-2 TRBV7-3 CASSLNPRTGEHRGAVF
TRBJ1-2 TRBV9 CASSVPGTGEAGYTF
TRBJ2-1 TRBV3-1/TRBV3-2 CASSQGQGTYNEQFF
TRBJ2-1 TRBV2 CASQGGTGNNEQFF
TRBJ2-2 TRBV27 CASSADRGRNGELFF
TRBJ2-2 TRBV15 CATSRFGSSGGLTGELFF
TRBJ1-1 TRBV5-4 CASSPYQMRAFF
TRBJ1-2 TRBV6-5 CASSSGTGGRRGYTF
TRBJ1-1 TRBV4-1 CASSQAPRANEAFF
TRBJ1-1 TRBV14 CASSQEAGTGFVTEAFF
TRBJ1-4 TRBV7-9 CASTHYPAPGSEKLFF